This T cell receptor (beta chain) was recorded in a study of neurological immune-mediated disorders. Germline CDR1 and CDR2: DFQATT and SNEGSKA (reference sequence). This CDR3 region has 14 residues. V lost 3 bases to trimming and J lost 8 bases, with 16 bases between them. Study results and limitations: The study found the most TCR clonal expansion in HTLV-1-associated myelopathy and the least in multiple sclerosis, below healthy controls. Across subjects, expanded clones had no CDR3 amino acid sequences in common, pointing to private repertoires in all groups.

As for the cDNA, it was generated by 5'RACE with 10-nucleotide random UMIs. MiXCR, applied by TCRdb to the 5' RACE reads, yields one record per CDR3 protein. The profile shows around 49,000 distinct CDR3 sequences, roughly 13% of them singletons. This clonotype was seen ten or more times. The antigen is undetermined. Time point: longitudinal time-point 3. From 2 million PBMCs stored at -80 C, the unsorted libraries were generated. This clonotype originated in a male donor with HTLV-1-associated myelopathy (HAM/TSP). This chain joins TRBV20-1 and TRBJ1-4; D gene unclear. Sequenced: PBMCs. CDR3 residues: CSASDFIGNEKLFF. The CDR3 DNA reads TGCAGTGCTAGCGATTTTATCGGGAACGAAAAACTGTTTTTT.